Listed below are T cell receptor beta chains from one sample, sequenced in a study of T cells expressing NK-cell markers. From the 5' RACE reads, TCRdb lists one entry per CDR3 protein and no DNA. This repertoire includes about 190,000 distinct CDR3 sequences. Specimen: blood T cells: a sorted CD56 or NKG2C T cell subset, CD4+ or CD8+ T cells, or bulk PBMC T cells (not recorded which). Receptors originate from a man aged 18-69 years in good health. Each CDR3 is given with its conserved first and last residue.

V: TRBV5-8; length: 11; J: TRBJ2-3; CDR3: CASGSTDTQYF
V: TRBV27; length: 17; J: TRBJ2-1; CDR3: CASSVAAYPEPYNEQFF
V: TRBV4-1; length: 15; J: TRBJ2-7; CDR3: CASSPPETGHYEQYF
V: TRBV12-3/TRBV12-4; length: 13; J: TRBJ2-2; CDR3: CASGAGYTGELFF
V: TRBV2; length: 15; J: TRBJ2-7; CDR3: CASRGDQGAGYEQYF
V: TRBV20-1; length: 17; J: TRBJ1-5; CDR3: CSASDRPGHYSNQPQHF
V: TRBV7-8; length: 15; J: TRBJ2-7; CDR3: CASSLKAGHPYEQYF
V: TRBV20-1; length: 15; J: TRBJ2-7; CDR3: CSARTSDRASYEQYF
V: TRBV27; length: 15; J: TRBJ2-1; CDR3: CASRHGTSAYNEQFF
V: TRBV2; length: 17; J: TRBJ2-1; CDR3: CASSDLTAGQPYNEQFF
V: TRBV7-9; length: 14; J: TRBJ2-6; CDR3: CASSSGFGANVLTF
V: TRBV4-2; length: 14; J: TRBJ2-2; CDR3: CASSQTGWAGELFF
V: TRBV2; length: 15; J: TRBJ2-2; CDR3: CASRSAVEGTGELFF
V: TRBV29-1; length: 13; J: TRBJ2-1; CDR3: CSVENRGINEQFF